These T cell receptor beta chains were read from a single sample in a study of T cell responses to AZD1222 COVID-19 vaccine. The data were produced by immunoSEQ multiplex PCR, yet TCRdb's version contains in-frame clones alone and is incomplete. Of 95,000 to 130,000 clones in the sample, 70% to 90% were seen once. The sequenced sample was peripheral blood, obtained on day 0 of MenACWY control vaccination. The receptor set was obtained from an adult in good health. Each CDR3 is given with its conserved first and last residue. Fields, in order: J gene, clone size, V gene, D gene, CDR3 DNA, CDR3 protein. The D gene is left open where the match is weak. Only some rows state a clone size, as once, few, many or a class for expanded clones.

TRBJ2-5	-	TRBV2	-	TGTGCCAGCAGTCTTACAGGGTACCAAGAGACCCAGTACTTC	CASSLTGYQETQYF
TRBJ1-2	-	TRBV2	-	TGTGCCAGCAGTGAGGCCGGGTATGGCTACACCTTC	CASSEAGYGYTF
TRBJ1-1	-	TRBV9	TRBD1	TGTGCCAGCAGTGACAAGACAGGGCGGTACACTGAAGCTTTCTTT	CASSDKTGRYTEAFF
TRBJ2-1	-	TRBV6-2/TRBV6-3	-	TGTGCCAGCAGTTACGATAAGGGACGGAACTACAATCATGAGCAGTTCTTC	CASSYDKGRNYNHEQFF
TRBJ2-3	-	TRBV15	-	TGTGCCACCAGCAGAGATGGAGGCAGTAATTCGAATACGCAGTATTTT	CATSRDGGSNSNTQYF
TRBJ1-5	-	TRBV7-2	TRBD1	TGTGCCAGCAGCTTAGAGACAGGGGGCACTCAGCATTTT	CASSLETGGTQHF
TRBJ1-5	-	TRBV3-1/TRBV3-2	-	TGTGCCAGCAGCCAAGATCGGGGTTCGGGCAATCAGCCCCAGCATTTT	CASSQDRGSGNQPQHF
TRBJ2-6	-	TRBV7-2	-	TGTGCCAGCAGCACAAACGGGATCTCTGGGGCCAACGTCCTGACTTTC	CASSTNGISGANVLTF
TRBJ2-2	-	TRBV2	-	TGTGCCAGCAGTGAGAGACCGGGCAGGGTGAACACCGGGGAGCTGTTTTTT	CASSERPGRVNTGELFF
TRBJ1-2	-	TRBV6-2/TRBV6-3	TRBD1	TGTGCCAGCAGCCCAATTCGGGGCACAGGGGGCGGCTATGGCTACACCTTC	CASSPIRGTGGGYGYTF
TRBJ2-1	once	TRBV11-3	-	TGTGCCAGCAGCTTAGCAGGGGAATACAATGAGCAGTTCTTC	CASSLAGEYNEQFF
TRBJ1-5	-	TRBV3-1/TRBV3-2	-	TGTGCCAGCAGCCAGGATCTTAGCAATCAGCCCCAGCATTTT	CASSQDLSNQPQHF
TRBJ2-3	-	TRBV4-1	TRBD2	TGCGCCAGCAGCCAACGACTAGCGGGGGGGCCTATCACAGATACGCAGTATTTT	CASSQRLAGGPITDTQYF
TRBJ1-5	-	TRBV19	-	TGTGCCAGTCAAAGGGTTTCGGGCAATCAGCCCCAGCATTTT	CASQRVSGNQPQHF
TRBJ2-1	-	TRBV12-3/TRBV12-4	TRBD2	TGTGCCAGCAGCTGGGGGCTAGCGGGGGAGCAGTTCTTC	CASSWGLAGEQFF
TRBJ1-2	-	TRBV10-3	TRBD1	TGTGCCATCAGGCCGACAGGGCAGGATAACTATGGCTACACCTTC	CAIRPTGQDNYGYTF
TRBJ1-4	-	TRBV5-4	TRBD1	TGTGCCAGCAGCCGTAGACAGGGGGATGAAAAACTGTTTTTT	CASSRRQGDEKLFF
TRBJ1-6	-	TRBV6-5	-	TGTGCCAGCGCGAGGGAACGATATAATTCACCCCTCCACTTT	CASARERYNSPLHF
TRBJ2-3	-	TRBV19	TRBD2	TGTGCCAGTAGTATCCTGGGCTCAACTAGCGGGCGCACAGATACGCAGTATTTT	CASSILGSTSGRTDTQYF
TRBJ1-5	-	TRBV10-3	-	TGTGCCATCAGTGAGTCGCTAGACAGTAACAATCAGCCCCAGCATTTT	CAISESLDSNNQPQHF
TRBJ1-4	-	TRBV18	-	TGTGCCAGCTCACCATCGATCGCAGACCCTAATGAAAAACTGTTTTTT	CASSPSIADPNEKLFF
TRBJ2-5	-	TRBV6-4	TRBD2	TGTGCCAGCAAACGGACTAGCGGGGAAAAAGAGACCCAGTACTTC	CASKRTSGEKETQYF
TRBJ2-5	-	TRBV5-1	-	TGCGCCAGCAGCCCCAGGACAAATTCCTTTCAAGAGACCCAGTACTTC	CASSPRTNSFQETQYF
TRBJ2-1	-	TRBV18	TRBD1	TGTGCCAGCTCACCACCGAGCAGGGGGAACAATGAGCAGTTCTTC	CASSPPSRGNNEQFF
TRBJ1-2	-	TRBV6-1	-	TGTGCCAGCAGTGAAAACCCGACAGCCAACTATGGCTACACCTTC	CASSENPTANYGYTF
TRBJ1-5	-	TRBV4-3	-	TGCGCCAGCAGCCAAGGGGTCGTTGGTAGTCAGCCCCAGCATTTT	CASSQGVVGSQPQHF
TRBJ2-3	-	TRBV9	TRBD1	TGTGCCAGCAGCCCCCGACAGGGTAGGACAGATACGCAGTATTTT	CASSPRQGRTDTQYF
TRBJ2-7	-	TRBV18	TRBD2	TGTGCCAGCTCCTGGGACTATTCCTACGAGCAGTACTTC	CASSWDYSYEQYF
TRBJ1-4	-	TRBV3-1/TRBV3-2	TRBD1	TGTGCCAGCAGCCAAGTCTCACCGGGACAGCTAAATGAAAAACTGTTTTTT	CASSQVSPGQLNEKLFF
TRBJ2-1	-	TRBV2	TRBD2	TGTGCCAGCAGTCTAGCGGGGGTCTTATTCGAGCAGTTCTTC	CASSLAGVLFEQFF
TRBJ1-4	-	TRBV6-5	-	TGTGCCAGCAGTATGACGACATGGACTAATGAAAAACTGTTTTTT	CASSMTTWTNEKLFF
TRBJ1-1	-	TRBV5-1	-	TGCGCCAGCAGCTTGGTAGGAACCGGGACGTTCGCTGAAGCTTTCTTT	CASSLVGTGTFAEAFF
TRBJ2-7	-	TRBV6-2/TRBV6-3	TRBD1	TGTGCCAGCAGCCAAATCCGGGACAGGGGGAGCGAGCAGTACTTC	CASSQIRDRGSEQYF
TRBJ2-7	-	TRBV7-2	-	TGTGCCAGCAGCTTAGCTGCGGGGGCGAGCTCCTACGAGCAGTACTTC	CASSLAAGASSYEQYF
TRBJ1-2	-	TRBV28	-	TGTGCCAGCAGTTTATCCCGGGGCTACACCTTC	CASSLSRGYTF
TRBJ2-5	-	TRBV5-1	-	TGCGCCAGCAGAGTCGGGCGGGGTAGTCAAGAGACCCAGTACTTC	CASRVGRGSQETQYF
TRBJ1-2	-	TRBV7-2	-	TGTGCCAGCAGCTTATCAGGGACCTATGGCTACACCTTC	CASSLSGTYGYTF
TRBJ1-6	-	TRBV6-5	-	TGTGCCAGCAGTTACTCTCGTAGACACTCAGATTCACCCCTCCACTTT	CASSYSRRHSDSPLHF
TRBJ1-4	-	TRBV14	-	TGTGCCAGCAGCCAAAGGTTCGGGGTGGTAACTAATGAAAAACTGTTTTTT	CASSQRFGVVTNEKLFF
TRBJ2-6	-	TRBV7-3	-	TGTGCCAGCAGCCGGACCGGGACACCTGGGGCCAACGTCCTGACTTTC	CASSRTGTPGANVLTF
TRBJ2-1	-	TRBV7-2	TRBD2	TGTGCCAGCAGCCGGCGCCGACTAGCGGCGAGCTCCTACAATGAGCAGTTCTTC	CASSRRRLAASSYNEQFF
TRBJ2-1	-	TRBV19	-	TGTGCCAGTAGTATAGAAGAGGGGATATACTATGAGCAGTTCTTC	CASSIEEGIYYEQFF
TRBJ2-1	-	TRBV3-1/TRBV3-2	TRBD2	TGTGCCAGCAGCCAAGGGTTTTTAGCGGGGGGAGTGGCCAATGAGCAGTTCTTC	CASSQGFLAGGVANEQFF
TRBJ1-4	-	TRBV29-1	-	TGCAGCGGCCGACGCCAGAGTAATGAAAAACTGTTTTTT	CSGRRQSNEKLFF
TRBJ1-5	-	TRBV30	TRBD1	TGTGCCTGGGGGGACAGTTGGGGCCGGTCGGCCCCCCAGCATTTT	CAWGDSWGRSAPQHF
TRBJ1-2	-	TRBV20-1	-	TGCAGTGCTACAGGGTCCCGTGGCTACACCTTC	CSATGSRGYTF
TRBJ1-2	-	TRBV19	-	TGTGCCAGTAGTATAGGCCACGGGGGAACCTATGGCTACACCTTC	CASSIGHGGTYGYTF
TRBJ2-7	-	TRBV7-2	-	TGTGCCAGCAGCCCCCAGGTCGGCAGTCCCTACGAGCAGTACTTC	CASSPQVGSPYEQYF
TRBJ1-2	-	TRBV5-1	-	TGCGCCAGCAGCGCGGGACAACAGGCGGACTATGGCTACACCTTC	CASSAGQQADYGYTF
TRBJ1-3	-	TRBV7-9	-	TGTGCCAGCAGCTTAGCGTCCAGTTGGATGGGAAACACCATATATTTT	CASSLASSWMGNTIYF